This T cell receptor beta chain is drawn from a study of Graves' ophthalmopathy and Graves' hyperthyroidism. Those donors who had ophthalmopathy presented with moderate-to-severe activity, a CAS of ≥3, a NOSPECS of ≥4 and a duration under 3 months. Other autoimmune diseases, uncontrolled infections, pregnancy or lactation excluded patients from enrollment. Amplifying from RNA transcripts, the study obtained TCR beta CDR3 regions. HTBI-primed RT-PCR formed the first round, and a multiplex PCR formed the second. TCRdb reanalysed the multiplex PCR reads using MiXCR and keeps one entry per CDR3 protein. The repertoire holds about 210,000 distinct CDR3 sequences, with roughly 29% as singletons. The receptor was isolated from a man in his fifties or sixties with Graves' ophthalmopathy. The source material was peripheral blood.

This CDR3 is CSAREWTGDYEQYF. The CDR3 DNA reads TGCAGTGCTAGAGAGTGGACAGGGGACTACGAGCAGTACTTC. V usage is TRBV20-1 and J usage is TRBJ2-7, with 9 bases fitting TRBD1. After removal of 0 bases from V and 3 bases from J, the junction contained 3 bases not matched to a gene. Germline lookup yields CDR1 DFQATT and CDR2 SNEGSKA (reference sequence). The length of the CDR3 is 14 residues.